Sequencing of this T cell receptor (beta chain) was carried out in a study of cytomegalovirus exposure and HLA in healthy donors (dated by TCRdb to between 2016 and 2019). With regard to the full study: An earlier analysis of several hundred of the donors reported roughly 270 Gb of sequence data and 117 million unique TCR beta sequences from 150 million to 200 million T cells. Among 300 to 450 genotyped donors of the cohort, an average of approximately 230,000 unique TCR beta nucleotide sequences were sequenced per donor, roughly 18% of them non-productive. The study combined high-throughput TCR immunosequencing, statistical association of individual TCRs with disease status, and machine learning to predict cytomegalovirus infection status. Among the roughly 400 genotyped donors, around 81% belonged to the genetic ancestry cluster associated with self-reported Caucasian donors. The study profiled the T cell repertoires of approximately 700 subjects by immunosequencing and related them to cytomegalovirus serostatus. A handful of DR-DQ haplotypes were handled as single units for association and clustering because linkage in the cohort was strong. In a later analysis, previously published TCR beta repertoires from 550 to 750 donors were re-analyzed and high-resolution HLA genotyping was added so that TCR occurrence patterns could be studied. Rather than using new phenotypic data, the later analysis identified candidate immune exposures from TCR beta sequences and from how often those sequences occurred across donors. Typing coverage differed by locus: A, B, C, DRB1 and DQB1 were typed in roughly 620-640 donors, DQA1 in 500 to 550, DPA1 in 600 to 610, and DPB1 in approximately 450. All discovery cohort repertoires had been generated on a single sequencing platform. In an earlier analysis of 500 to 650 of the donors, high-throughput TCR beta sequencing was used to judge whether each TCR beta V gene segment behaved as functional or pseudogenic. An early release that covered some 630 HLA-typed donors contained about 290 gigabases of sequencing data and tens of millions of unique TCR sequences. Class I and class II HLA loci were covered by the typing at four-digit resolution. The aim of the study was to test whether cataloging public T cell receptors could identify signatures of past pathogen exposure. Genome-wide SNP genotypes for about three fifths of the roughly 670 donors were used in a later genetic analysis, which treated that subset as a discovery cohort. Donor age, sex, ethnicity and CMV serostatus were compiled together with the repertoire data. In addition to the first cohort of 650 to 800 subjects, a separate validation cohort of over 90 different subjects was used. Here is what the overall study found, with its caveats: A further reported finding was that TCR beta sequences accurately predicted the HLA-A and HLA-B alleles for most subjects in the first cohort. At a false discovery rate of 0.05, a later analysis linked about 17,000 TCR beta sequences to specific HLA alleles. A cluster of highly shared sequence variants was judged likely to be a technical artifact of the sequencing pipeline. Because HLA typing was unavailable for some donors at each locus, only the typed subset was used in association tests. A later genetic analysis reported fewer N-insertions in productive TCRs among donors in an Asian-associated ancestry cluster than the approximately 670-donor mean. It was suggested by the authors that the approach could potentially be generalized to other disease states and immunological phenotypes. The 87-base-pair reads could not distinguish some IMGT-functional V segments, including TRBV6-2 and TRBV6-3, so those segments were excluded. A later analysis found that TCR association rates varied across HLA loci, with DRB1 alleles showing the most associated TCRs and HLA-C alleles the fewest. Several of the top co-occurrence clusters appeared to be linked to parvovirus B19, influenza, CMV and Epstein-Barr virus, according to a later analysis. Linkage disequilibrium might explain the correlated functional status among segregating V segments, but an unknown experimental factor could not be ruled out. Roughly uniform sequencing depth across donors was assumed in presence/absence analyses, although this assumption may not hold. A total of some 180 TCR beta chains were listed by the study as associated with cytomegalovirus. Three of the identified cytomegalovirus-associated TCR beta chains were confirmed in vitro to be specific for cytomegalovirus antigens. Broadly in line with IMGT annotations, most TCR beta V segments showed up in productive rearrangements about 87% or about 30% of the time in an earlier analysis of about 500 of the donors. A later genetic analysis associated a missense DCLRE1C variant with V-gene and J-gene trimming of TCR beta chains, and an independent cohort replicated the association. Strong co-occurrence of HLA alleles, especially DR and DQ, made assigning TCR associations to individual alleles difficult. This cohort had only TCR beta chains sequenced, and the lack of alpha or paired-chain data limited which features could be detected. In both the original and validation cohorts, the classifier was reported to diagnose cytomegalovirus status with high specificity and sensitivity. The only immune exposure information available for the cohort was CMV serostatus. A later analysis found that HLA-associated TCR beta chains were more clonally expanded and had lower generation probabilities than equally common non-associated chains. Most TCR sequences were seen in very few donors, while some public TCRs were found in many individuals. In a later analysis, most CMV-associated TCR beta chains were found to appear HLA-restricted, with HLA associations seemingly driven largely by CMV exposure. Because counts were too low, 15 to 20 rarely observed V segments, including chromosome 9 orphons, were excluded from the earlier analysis of several hundred of the donors.

A word on this clone: Its cognate antigen has yet to be identified. One base away there is no much larger clone; base qualities are not given.

V and J are truncated by 2 bases and 0 bases respectively, leaving an intervening sequence of 13 bases. Sequences MGHRA (CDR1) and YSYEKL (CDR2) are obtained from the germline V gene. The CDR3 runs 16 amino acids, cysteine and phenylalanine included. Solely the CDR3 DNA is kept, with 48 bases framed from the first base. The library was prepared using the immunoSEQ multiplex PCR assay. A mixture of 60 forward primers for TCR Vbeta segments and 13 reverse primers for TCR Jbeta segments was used in the multiplex PCR. The CDR3 region of rearranged TCR beta genes was amplified from genomic DNA with a multiplex PCR assay. Amplified TCR beta libraries were sequenced as 87-base-pair reads on the Illumina HiSeq System. Concerning the study's data processing: A later analysis counted about 80 million unique TCR beta chains across the 700 or so repertoires, and 10 million to 11 million of these chains were shared by at least two donors. To remove PCR and sequencing errors, raw reads were error-corrected and collapsed into unique sequences using a nearest-neighbor algorithm that merged closely related sequences. V, D and J gene segments were assigned by aligning CDR3 sequences to IMGT reference sequences. For a sequence to be retained, a match of at least six nucleotides to both a V gene segment and a J gene segment was required. Rearrangements were called productive when the CDR3 lacked stop codons and stayed in frame with V and J; all others were non-productive. Following IMGT convention, CDR3 was defined as the stretch from the second conserved V-encoded cysteine to the conserved J-encoded phenylalanine. Sequences without an unambiguous match to a single V gene segment were excluded from the earlier analysis of over 500 of the donors. An earlier analysis of just under 600 of the donors called V segments functional above 56.7% productive rearrangements and segregating when the between-donor standard deviation exceeded 5%. A statistical classification framework was built to diagnose cytomegalovirus status from the catalog of TCR beta chain sequences. V and J gene assignment, in a later analysis, came from comparing TCR nucleotide sequences with IMGT/GENE-DB human TR gene sequences. The TCRdist pipeline was used in a later analysis to assign CDR3 sequences and most-parsimonious VDJ recombination scenarios. In a later analysis, each TCR beta chain was defined by its CDR3 amino acid sequence together with its V-gene family, and reads without a unique V-gene family were excluded. In a later analysis, 450 to 600 highly shared, low-generation-probability nucleotide sequences were removed to address suspected cross-contamination and a sequencing artifact. For each public chain, a later analysis derived a clonal expansion index from normalized ranks of inferred template counts within each repertoire. In a later analysis, generation probabilities were computed with a VDJ recombination model fitted to out-of-frame rearrangements, and the resulting probabilities were checked against IGoR. A later analysis scored TCR-TCR, TCR-HLA and TCR-CMV co-occurrence with hypergeometric tests, applying a repertoire-size bias correction to TCR pairs. A later analysis estimated false discovery rates by permuting HLA or CMV assignments 20 times. In a later analysis, co-occurring TCRs were grouped using DBSCAN, with TCRdist sequence similarity added in when clustering inside HLA-allele-positive subsets. Repertoires with fewer than 30,000 or more than 120,000 public chains were left out of co-occurrence clustering, as were about five repertoires with anomalous nucleotide sharing. The clones in this table, taken by TCRdb from immuneACCESS, are in-frame only. Not every clone is retained; where verified, under half of the shortfall comes from an unresolved V gene, and the cause of the rest is unknown. V, J and clone size were drawn from that table, and D and trimming were deduced from the DNA. The sample table lists about 130,000 clones, approximately 60% of them with a count of one. Jointly, the top ten make up 2.4% of the sample.

The cohort consisted of 666 healthy bone marrow donors. At the time of sampling, every cohort member was nominally healthy, though immune exposures that went unrecorded were likely present. The donor tested CMV seronegative, placing the donor among the approximately 400 seronegative members of the cohort. A peripheral blood sample was collected from each donor, and TCR beta sequencing was performed on peripheral blood mononuclear cells. Genomic DNA extraction from the blood cell samples was performed with the Qiagen DNeasy Blood Extraction Kit. Sequencing input: PBMCs. The chain is made from TRBV4-1 and TRBJ1-1; possibly the D gene is TRBD1, per 5 matching bases. The clonotype comes from a woman aged 40 to 49 in good health and CMV-seronegative. The nucleotides are TGCGCCAGCAGCCAACTCAGACAGACCATGAACACTGAAGCTTTCTTT. It is translated as CASSQLRQTMNTEAFF.